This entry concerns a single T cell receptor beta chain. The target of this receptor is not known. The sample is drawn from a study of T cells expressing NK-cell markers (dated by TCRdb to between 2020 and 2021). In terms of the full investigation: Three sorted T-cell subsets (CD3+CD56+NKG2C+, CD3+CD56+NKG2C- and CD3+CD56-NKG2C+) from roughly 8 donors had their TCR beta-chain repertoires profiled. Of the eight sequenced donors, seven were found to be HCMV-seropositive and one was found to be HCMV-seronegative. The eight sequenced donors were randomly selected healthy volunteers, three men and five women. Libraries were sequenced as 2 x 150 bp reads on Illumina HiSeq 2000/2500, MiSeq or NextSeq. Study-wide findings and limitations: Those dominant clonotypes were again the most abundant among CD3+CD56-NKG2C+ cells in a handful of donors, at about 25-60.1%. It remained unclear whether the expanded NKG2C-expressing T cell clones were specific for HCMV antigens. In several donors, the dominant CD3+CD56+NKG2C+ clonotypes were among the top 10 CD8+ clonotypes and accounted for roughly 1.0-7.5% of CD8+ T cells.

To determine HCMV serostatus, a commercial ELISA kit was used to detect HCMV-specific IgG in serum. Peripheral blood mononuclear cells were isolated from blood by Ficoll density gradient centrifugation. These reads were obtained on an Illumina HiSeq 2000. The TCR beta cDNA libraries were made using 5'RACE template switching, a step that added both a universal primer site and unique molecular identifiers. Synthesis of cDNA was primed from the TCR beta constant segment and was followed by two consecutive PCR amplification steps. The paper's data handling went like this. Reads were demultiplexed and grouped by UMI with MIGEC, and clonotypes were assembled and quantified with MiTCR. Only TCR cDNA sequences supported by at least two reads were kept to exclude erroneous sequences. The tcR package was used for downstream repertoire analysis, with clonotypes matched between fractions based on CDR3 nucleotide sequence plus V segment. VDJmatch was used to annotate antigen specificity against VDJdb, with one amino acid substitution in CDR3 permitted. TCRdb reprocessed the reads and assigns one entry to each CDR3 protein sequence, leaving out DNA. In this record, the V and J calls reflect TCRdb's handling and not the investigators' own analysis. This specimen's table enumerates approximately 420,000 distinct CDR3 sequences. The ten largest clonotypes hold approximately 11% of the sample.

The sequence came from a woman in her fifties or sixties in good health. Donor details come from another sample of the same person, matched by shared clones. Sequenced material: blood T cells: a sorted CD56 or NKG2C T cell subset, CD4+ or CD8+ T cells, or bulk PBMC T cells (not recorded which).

The CDR3 reads as follows: CASSYQGGEKLFF. Recombination joined TRBV6-5 with TRBJ1-4. CDR1 MNHEY and CDR2 SVGAGI were looked up in the germline V gene. Including cysteine and phenylalanine, the CDR3 has 13 amino acids. No DNA appears here.